This T cell receptor (beta chain) was recovered during a study of blood T cell repertoires in COVID-19 (dated by TCRdb to between 2020 and 2021). Study-wide context: The collaborator samples originated in the United States, Italy and Spain and spanned the acute and convalescent phases of COVID-19. A freely available public database, intended as a resource for researchers studying the immune response to SARS-CoV-2, is where the repertoires were released. The dataset comprised deeply sampled blood TCRbeta repertoires from subjects exposed to, actively infected with, or recovered from COVID-19. Where available, HLA class I and class II types were taken from metadata supplied by the sample provider and were not determined by assay-based typing. The prospective study material was composed of cDNA or gDNA derived from T cells, B-cell-depleted T cells, or PBMCs. The samples were drawn from the first 160 participants of the ongoing ImmuneRACE study and from 1,200 or so subjects provided by 6 global collaborators. A de-identified subject ID, COVID-19 status, age in years and sex were almost always included in the sample metadata.

Study-wide findings and limitations: The amount of clinical and demographic metadata varied by source and participant and was provided uncurated.

The immunoSEQ Assay, a bias-controlled multiplex PCR, was used to amplify TCRbeta CDR3 regions from genomic DNA. Turning to the authors' computational methods: Nucleated cell counts per sample were estimated from amplification of reference gene primers within the assay. Sequence reads were collapsed and filtered to measure the absolute abundance of every unique TCRbeta CDR3 rearrangement. For each sample, productive Simpson clonality was calculated as the square root of Simpson's diversity index across productive rearrangements. TCRdb provides this immuneACCESS table in a form limited to in-frame rearrangements. Some clones are lacking; in checked studies, under half of them reflect an unresolved V gene, and why the rest are absent is not known. D and trimming were read from the DNA, whereas the V and J calls and clone size are those reported in that table. A total of about 160,000 clones appear in this sample, roughly 90% of them only once. The ten most abundant clones make up 5% to 8.5% of the sample.

V is reduced by 0 bases and J by 6 bases, leaving a spacing of 9 bases between them. CDR1 and CDR2, looked up from the germline V gene, are SGHRS and YFSETQ. Reading from cysteine to phenylalanine, the CDR3 counts 13 amino acids. Kept here is only the CDR3 DNA, which spans 39 bases and is read in frame from base 1. Enrolling through a virtual design, the prospective study's participants ranged in age from roughly 18 to 90 years and lived across 24 United States geographic areas. To assign participants to cohorts, the prospective study relied on clinical history that participants themselves reported in a screening survey and a study questionnaire. ImmuneRACE Cohort 3 recovered participants were defined by two consecutive negative NP/OP PCR tests, healthcare professional clearance, or symptom resolution. Each participant in the prospective study had whole blood, serum and a nasopharyngeal or oropharyngeal swab collected by mobile phlebotomists. Participants in the prospective study had the option to provide additional blood draws and questionnaires over a 2-month period. Blood samples from the prospective study were shipped frozen or at room temperature prior to DNA extraction.

A remark on this clone: Its recognized antigen is unknown. No qualities accompany the bases; no much larger clone lies one base away.

The sequenced sample was PBMCs or T cells enriched from blood (not recorded which). The sequence joins TRBV5-1 to TRBJ1-2; there is no confident call for the D gene. This sequence was found in a woman aged 45-59 years who had recovered from COVID-19. CDR3 loop: CASSLVAGDGYTF. The DNA is TGCGCCAGCAGCTTGGTGGCAGGCGATGGCTACACCTTC.